The source of this T cell receptor (beta chain) is a study of blood T cell repertoires in COVID-19. Study-wide context: There were acute and convalescent COVID-19 samples, and they came from the United States, Italy and Spain. T cells, B-cell-depleted T cells, or PBMCs supplied cDNA or gDNA.

In the source study's methods: Reference gene primer amplification gave nucleated cell count estimates. Clones were read by immunoSEQ multiplex PCR, and TCRdb kept only the in-frame ones, dropping some. That table furnishes V, J and clone size, whereas the DNA furnished D and trimming. Found here are 150,000 to 200,000 clones, about four fifths of them singletons; the top ten hold 7.6%. Seattle's cohort entered during active infection and was followed longitudinally. Only one count was recorded for this clone. The CDR3 extends over 15 amino acids. V was clipped by 3 bases and J by 2 bases; unmatched bases: 5. The germline V gene encodes CDR1 SGHNT and CDR2 YENEEA.

The sample comprised peripheral blood. The chain links TRBV11-3 to TRBJ2-3, with 7 bases identical to TRBD1. The receptor's source is a woman in her seventies with COVID-19, enrolled during active disease. The CDR3 reads CASSLRTGPTDTQYF. CDR3 sequence (DNA): TGTGCCAGCAGCTTGAGGACAGGACCCACAGATACGCAGTATTTT.